The 28 T cell receptor beta chains presented below share a single source sample, sequenced in a study of blood T cell repertoires in COVID-19. Method: immunoSEQ multiplex PCR; TCRdb's copy keeps in-frame clones and lacks some. Here the sample spans approximately 200,000 clones, around 90% being singletons. The sequencing input was PBMCs or T cells enriched from blood (not recorded which). The receptors were sampled from a woman under 40 who had recovered from COVID-19.

Only a few counts were recorded for this clone. The chain is built from TRBV7-9 and TRBJ1-2, with 8 positions matching TRBD1. The trim removed 3 bases at V and 4 bases at J, leaving 16 bases unmatched. The length of the CDR3 is 18 residues. CDR1 is SEHNR and CDR2 is FQNEAQ in the germline V gene (reference sequence). The CDR3: CASSLFGLDRGAIYGYTF. CDR3 bases: TGTGCCAGCAGCTTGTTTGGCCTCGACAGGGGCGCAATCTATGGCTACACCTTC.

V and J are TRBV20-1 and TRBJ1-1; possible D gene TRBD1, 6 bases. This CDR3 region has 10 residues. Germline V lookup: CDR1 DFQATT, CDR2 SNEGSKA (reference sequence). The ends were cut back, 6 bases at V and 8 bases at J, with 10 bases in the middle. CDR3 sequence (DNA): TGCAGTGCGCCAGGGACAGAAGCTTTCTTT. Translating it yields CSAPGTEAFF.

This clone was seen a single time. This chain joins TRBV9 and TRBJ2-7, with 11 bases matching TRBD2. There are 15 residues in the CDR3. J was trimmed by 7 bases and V by 3 bases; bases with no gene match: 9. CDR1 SGDLS and CDR2 YYNGEE come from the germline V gene. The DNA of the CDR3 is TGTGCCAGCAGCGCGCCACTAGCGGGAGAGGGTGAGCAGTACTTC. As protein: CASSAPLAGEGEQYF.

The chain links TRBV9 to TRBJ1-4; 7 bases are shared with TRBD1. V lost 3 bases and J lost 8; bases outside the gene matches: 7. The CDR3 length is 14 residues. Germline values: CDR1 SGDLS, CDR2 YYNGEE. The CDR3 nucleotides read TGTGCCAGCAGCGCCGGGACAGAGTTAGAAAAACTGTTTTTT. It encodes CASSAGTELEKLFF.

This clone has a single count. The J gene is TRBJ2-4, the V gene TRBV2; TRBD2 might be the D (5 bases). This CDR3 comprises 10 residues. Per the germline V gene, CDR1 is SNHLY and CDR2 is FYNNEI. Trimming took off 7 bases at V and 8 bases at J, with 6 bases between the two ends. CDR3 sequence (DNA): TGTGCCAGCAACGGGGACATTCAGTACTTC. Protein sequence: CASNGDIQYF.

Remarks on this clone: This specimen includes other DNA sequences encoding the same CDR3. The chain carries TRBV7-2 and TRBJ2-3; no clear D gene. Germline lookup yields CDR1 SGHTA and CDR2 FQGNSA. The V end was cut by 3 bases, the J end by 2 bases, with 9 bases between. The length of the CDR3 is 14 residues. CDR3 amino acids: CASSLARNTDTQYF. The DNA of the CDR3 is TGTGCCAGCAGCTTGGCGCGGAACACAGATACGCAGTATTTT. The variable domain in full, completed from reference TRBV7-2 and TRBJ2-3, reads GAGVSQSPSNKVTEKGKDVELRCDPISGHTALYWYRQSLGQGLEFLIYFQGNSAPDKSGLPSDRFSAERTGGSVSTLTIQRTQQEDSAVYLCASSLARNTDTQYFGPGTRLTVL.

The V and J genes are TRBV18 and TRBJ1-1, with D possibly matching TRBD1 (6 bases). Trimming pared 3 bases from V and 8 bases from J, leaving 16 bases between. CDR3 size: 14 residues. The germline V gene has CDR1 KGHSH and CDR2 LQKENI. CDR3 DNA sequence: TGTGCCAGCTCACCCATAACTCAGGGGAAAGAAGCTTTCTTT. Its protein product is CASSPITQGKEAFF.

V gene TRBV4-3 combines with J gene TRBJ1-5; the D gene is possibly TRBD1 (6 bases). The CDR3 has 17 residues. V lost 0 bases and J lost 2, with 14 bases in between. The V gene's germline CDR1 is LGHNA and CDR2 YSLEER. In DNA form, the CDR3 reads TGCGCCAGCAGCCAAGATAGGGGGGGTGGAGGCAATCAGCCCCAGCATTTT. Residues: CASSQDRGGGGNQPQHF.

The rearrangement uses TRBV6-5 and TRBJ1-1, with D possibly being TRBD1 (6 bases). The CDR3 length is 14 residues. Trimming took off 6 bases at V and 3 bases at J, with 14 bases between the two ends. The germline gives CDR1 MNHEY, CDR2 SVGAGI. CDR3 amino acids: CASRDRQAHTEAFF. CDR3 bases: TGTGCCAGCAGAGATAGACAGGCCCACACTGAAGCTTTCTTT.

The CDR3 protein is CASSSLAGGPYEQYF. CDR3 nucleotides: TGTGCCAGCAGCTCATTAGCGGGAGGGCCCTACGAGCAGTACTTC. V gene TRBV7-2 combines with J gene TRBJ2-7; 11 nucleotides align to TRBD2. This CDR3 spans 15 amino acids. With 4 bases clipped from V and 2 bases from J, the junction kept 4 bases outside the gene matches. Germline loops: CDR1 SGHTA, CDR2 FQGNSA.

This clone showed up just once. The CDR3 region is CASSILQGDNSPLHF. The CDR3 nucleotides are TGTGCCAGTAGTATTCTCCAGGGTGATAATTCACCCCTCCACTTT. V usage is TRBV19 and J usage is TRBJ1-6; weak D call: TRBD1 (5 bases). There are 15 residues in the CDR3. V gave up 3 bases and J gave up 5 bases, with 11 bases separating them. Germline CDR1 reads LNHDA; CDR2 reads SQIVND (reference sequence). Drawing the rest from reference TRBV19 and TRBJ1-6, the complete variable domain is DGGITQSPKYLFRKEGQNVTLSCEQNLNHDAMYWYRQDPGQGLRLIYYSQIVNDFQKGDIAEGYSVSREKKESFPLTVTSAQKNPTAFYLCASSILQGDNSPLHFGNGTRLTVT.

This clone showed up just once. The V gene is TRBV6-5, the J gene TRBJ1-5; D might be TRBD1 (5 bases). The CDR3 is 13 residues long. Trimming left V 3 bases short and J 7 bases short, with 10 bases between. The germline V gene has CDR1 MNHEY and CDR2 SVGAGI. The CDR3 bases are TGTGCCAGCAGTTATGGGGGAGGGCAGCCCCAGCATTTT. Its translation: CASSYGGGQPQHF.

This clone was counted a single time. The chain carries TRBV3-1 (or the pseudogene TRBV3-2) and TRBJ1-6; 8 bases are shared with TRBD1. The germline V gene has CDR1 LGHDT and CDR2 YNNKEL (reference sequence). CDR3 length equals 12 residues. V trimming: 7 bases; J trimming: 10 bases; junction bases outside the gene matches: 3. CDR3 loop: CASKRQGSPLHF. As DNA, the CDR3 is TGTGCCAGCAAGAGACAGGGGTCACCCCTCCACTTT.

This clone has a handful of counts. The chain recombines TRBV2 with TRBJ2-3, with D perhaps TRBD1 (6 bases). The CDR3 length is 13 residues. V lost 11 bases, J lost 4 bases, and 16 bases lay in between. Germline CDR1 is SNHLY and CDR2 is FYNNEI. The CDR3 DNA sequence: TGTGCCTCCTTAAGGCCAGGGGCAGATACGCAGTATTTT. The encoded protein is CASLRPGADTQYF.

The V call is TRBV19, the J call TRBJ1-2; the D gene is possibly TRBD1 (6 bases). The CDR3 spans 14 residues. Trimming pared 5 bases from V and 2 bases from J, leaving 12 bases between. CDR1 and CDR2 (germline): LNHDA, SQIVND (reference sequence). This CDR3 is CASSLSQGNYGYTF. The CDR3 DNA is TGTGCCAGTAGTCTTTCCCAGGGGAACTATGGCTACACCTTC. Combining the CDR3 with reference TRBV19 and TRBJ1-2 gives the whole variable domain DGGITQSPKYLFRKEGQNVTLSCEQNLNHDAMYWYRQDPGQGLRLIYYSQIVNDFQKGDIAEGYSVSREKKESFPLTVTSAQKNPTAFYLCASSLSQGNYGYTFGSGTRLTVV.

This chain links TRBV12-3 or TRBV12-4 with TRBJ1-1, with TRBD1 as a possible D gene (5 bases). V was trimmed by 6 bases and J by 5 bases, leaving 13 bases between them. This CDR3 comprises 13 residues. CDR3 region: CASRGGVRTEAFF. The CDR3 DNA reads as TGTGCCAGCAGGGGAGGGGTGAGGACTGAAGCTTTCTTT.

This clone was counted many times. The chain recombines TRBV9 with TRBJ1-3, with D uncertain. V was pared by 6 bases and J by 3 bases, with 10 bases between. The CDR3 covers 13 residues. Per germline, CDR1 SGDLS and CDR2 YYNGEE. CDR3 residues: CASNREIGNTIYF. DNA for the CDR3: TGTGCCAGCAACCGGGAAATTGGAAACACCATATATTTT.

J is TRBJ2-3 and V is TRBV4-3; 8 bases are shared with TRBD2. Germline trimming cut 0 bases from V and 4 bases from J; bases unmatched to any gene: 3. The V gene's germline CDR1 is LGHNA and CDR2 YSLEER. CDR3 length: 15 amino acids. This CDR3 is CASSQDPAGADTQYF. In DNA, the CDR3 is TGCGCCAGCAGCCAAGACCCAGCGGGAGCAGATACGCAGTATTTT.

The V and J genes are TRBV7-9 and TRBJ2-1, with 12 bases fitting TRBD2. The CDR3 totals 15 residues. Germline lookup yields CDR1 SEHNR and CDR2 FQNEAQ (reference sequence). V gave up 5 bases and J gave up 10 bases; unmatched junction bases: 9. This chain's CDR3 is CASSPRTSGELEQFF. Here the CDR3 DNA reads TGTGCCAGCAGCCCGCGGACTAGCGGGGAGCTAGAGCAGTTCTTC.

The rearrangement links TRBV5-1 to TRBJ1-2; D gene unclear. Germline CDR1 reads SGHRS; CDR2 reads YFSETQ. The V end lost 0 bases, the J end lost 8 bases, and 8 bases lay between the germline ends. The CDR3 consists of 12 residues. Here the CDR3 DNA reads TGCGCCAGCAGCTTGGCCCGGGAGGGCTACACCTTC. Encoded protein: CASSLAREGYTF.

This chain joins TRBV4-2 and TRBJ2-7; 9 bases align to TRBD2. Germline CDR1 is LGHNA and CDR2 is YNFKEQ. The length of the CDR3 is 16 residues. The junction had 7 bases not matched to a gene; V was cut back by 1 base and J by 3 bases. The CDR3: CASSQVLPSGNYEQYF. As DNA, the CDR3 is TGTGCCAGCAGCCAAGTACTGCCTAGCGGGAACTACGAGCAGTACTTC.

V usage is TRBV9 and J usage is TRBJ2-1; 13 bases are shared with TRBD2. Per the germline V gene, CDR1 is SGDLS and CDR2 is YYNGEE. This CDR3 has 19 amino acids. V lost 2 bases and J lost 6; bases outside the gene matches: 14. The DNA for the CDR3 is TGTGCCAGCAGCGTTACGGGACTAGCGGGAATGGGCCTAGGCAATGAGCAGTTCTTC. This translates into CASSVTGLAGMGLGNEQFF.

The chain recombines TRBV7-8 with TRBJ2-7; weak D call: TRBD2 (6 bases). The CDR3 totals 16 residues. The germline gives CDR1 SGHVS, CDR2 FQNEAQ. V was pared by 5 bases and J by 0 bases, with 17 bases between. The chain's CDR3 is CASSGPGLMSSYEQYF. The CDR3 bases are TGTGCCAGCAGCGGCCCGGGACTGATGAGCTCCTACGAGCAGTACTTC.

The rearrangement links TRBV15 to TRBJ2-3; TRBD2 matches at 11 bases. This CDR3 contains 17 residues. The germline V gene encodes CDR1 LNHNV and CDR2 YYDKDF (reference sequence). V lost 2 bases to trimming and J lost 0 bases; unmatched junction nucleotides: 4. CDR3 bases: TGTGCCACCAGCAGATCCCCTAGCGGGAGGAGCACAGATACGCAGTATTTT. Translation: CATSRSPSGRSTDTQYF.

V usage is TRBV30 and J usage is TRBJ2-7; TRBD1 agrees at 7 bases. This CDR3 contains 14 residues. The V segment lost 1 base and the J segment 0 bases; nucleotides outside the gene matches: 3. Germline CDR1 and CDR2: GTSNPN and SVGIG (reference sequence). CDR3 in DNA: TGTGCCTGGAGTGCCCGACAGGGCTCCTACGAGCAGTACTTC. This codes for CAWSARQGSYEQYF.

This clone was picked up one time. CDR3 protein: CASSKGQYTIYF. The CDR3 coding sequence is TGTGCCAGCAGCAAAGGACAGTACACCATATATTTT. J is TRBJ1-3 and V is TRBV11-2, with D possibly being TRBD1 (6 bases). The germline CDR1 and CDR2 sequences are SGHAT and FQNNGV. The CDR3 runs to 12 residues. The germline V and J ends were trimmed by 5 bases and 8 bases, with 10 bases remaining between them.

The chain joins TRBV5-6 to TRBJ2-2, with D unresolved. The ends were cut back, 0 bases at V and 3 bases at J, with 6 bases in the middle. This CDR3 contains 14 residues. Germline CDR1 SGHDT, CDR2 YYEEEE. The CDR3 DNA sequence: TGTGCCAGCAGCTTGGTCGTTGACACCGGGGAGCTGTTTTTT. Protein product: CASSLVVDTGELFF.

The chain uses TRBV6-4 and TRBJ1-2; 9 bases agree with TRBD1. Germline loops: CDR1 MRHNA, CDR2 SNTAGT. The CDR3 consists of 13 residues. The V gene end was trimmed by 0 bases and the J gene end by 7 bases; junction bases not matched to a gene: 0. CDR3 protein: CASSDSTGGGYTF. The CDR3 bases are TGTGCCAGCAGTGACTCGACAGGGGGTGGCTACACCTTC.